The T cell receptor (beta chain) under discussion was sequenced for a study of shared clonotypes between healthy human individuals. Sequencing used immunoSEQ multiplex PCR; TCRdb keeps in-frame clones, though not all of them. The profile covers under 1,100,000 clones, with approximately 70% appearing a single time and approximately 1.5% taken by the ten largest. Germline CDR1 reads SGHAT; CDR2 reads FQNNGV. The CDR3 runs 15 residues. Unmatched junction bases numbered 9, after V lost 5 bases and J lost 7 bases. The sequencing input was memory CD4+ T cells sorted from blood. As for subset: CD45RA-negative fraction. The V call is TRBV11-2, the J call TRBJ2-1; the match to TRBD2 covers 9 bases. This receptor was identified in a man between 18 and 29 years old in good health. This chain's CDR3 is CASSRTSVEANEQFF. The CDR3, as DNA: TGTGCCAGCAGCCGGACTAGCGTGGAGGCAAATGAGCAGTTCTTC. The full variable domain, its missing parts supplied by reference TRBV11-2 and TRBJ2-1, is EAGVAQSPRYKIIEKRQSVAFWCNPISGHATLYWYQQILGQGPKLLIQFQNNGVVDDSQLPKDRFSAERLKGVDSTLKIQPAKLEDSAVYLCASSRTSVEANEQFFGPGTRLTVL.